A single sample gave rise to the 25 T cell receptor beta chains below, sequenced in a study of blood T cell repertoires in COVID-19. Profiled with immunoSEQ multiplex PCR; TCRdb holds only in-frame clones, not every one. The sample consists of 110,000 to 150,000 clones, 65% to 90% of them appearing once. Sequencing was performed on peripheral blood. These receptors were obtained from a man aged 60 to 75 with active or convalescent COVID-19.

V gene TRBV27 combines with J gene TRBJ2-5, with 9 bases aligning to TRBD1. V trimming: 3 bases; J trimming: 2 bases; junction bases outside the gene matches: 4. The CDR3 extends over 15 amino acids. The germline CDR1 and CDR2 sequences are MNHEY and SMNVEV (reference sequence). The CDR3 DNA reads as TGTGCCAGCAGTTTGGGACAGGGAAAACAAGAGACCCAGTACTTC. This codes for CASSLGQGKQETQYF.

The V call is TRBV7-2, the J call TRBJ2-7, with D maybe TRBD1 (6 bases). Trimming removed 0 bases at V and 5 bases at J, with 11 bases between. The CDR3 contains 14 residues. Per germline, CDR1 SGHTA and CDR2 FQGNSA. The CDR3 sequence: CASSLAPGVHEQYF. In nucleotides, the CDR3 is TGTGCCAGCAGCTTAGCGCCAGGGGTTCACGAGCAGTACTTC.

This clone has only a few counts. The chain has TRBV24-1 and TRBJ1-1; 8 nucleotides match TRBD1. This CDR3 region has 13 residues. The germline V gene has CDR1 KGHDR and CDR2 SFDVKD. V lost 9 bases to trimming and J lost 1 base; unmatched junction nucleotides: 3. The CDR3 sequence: CATRDRSNTEAFF. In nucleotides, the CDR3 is TGTGCCACCCGGGACAGGTCGAACACTGAAGCTTTCTTT.

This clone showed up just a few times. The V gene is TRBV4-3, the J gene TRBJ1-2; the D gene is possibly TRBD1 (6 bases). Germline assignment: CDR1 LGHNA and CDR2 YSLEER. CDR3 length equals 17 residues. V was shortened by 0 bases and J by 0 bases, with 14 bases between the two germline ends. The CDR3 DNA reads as TGCGCCAGCAGCCAAGATACCCCGCGGACAGCTAACTATGGCTACACCTTC. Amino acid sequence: CASSQDTPRTANYGYTF.

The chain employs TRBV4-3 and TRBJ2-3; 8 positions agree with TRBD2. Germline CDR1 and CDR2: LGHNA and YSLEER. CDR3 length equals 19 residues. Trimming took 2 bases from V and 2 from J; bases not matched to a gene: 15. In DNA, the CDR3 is TGCGCCAGCAGCCAAAAGGGCCCATACGAGCGGGAGATCACAGATACGCAGTATTTT. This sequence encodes CASSQKGPYEREITDTQYF.

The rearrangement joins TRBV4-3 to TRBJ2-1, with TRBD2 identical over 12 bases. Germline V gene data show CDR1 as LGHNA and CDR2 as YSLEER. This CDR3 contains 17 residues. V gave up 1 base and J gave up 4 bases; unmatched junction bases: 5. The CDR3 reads CASSQAYGTSGYNEQFF. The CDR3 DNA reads TGCGCCAGCAGCCAAGCCTACGGGACTAGCGGGTACAATGAGCAGTTCTTC.

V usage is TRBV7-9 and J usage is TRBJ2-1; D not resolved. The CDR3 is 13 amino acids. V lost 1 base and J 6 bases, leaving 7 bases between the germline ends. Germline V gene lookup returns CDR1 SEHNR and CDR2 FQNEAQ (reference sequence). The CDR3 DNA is TGTGCCAGCAGCTTAGACTCTATCAATGAGCAGTTCTTC. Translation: CASSLDSINEQFF.

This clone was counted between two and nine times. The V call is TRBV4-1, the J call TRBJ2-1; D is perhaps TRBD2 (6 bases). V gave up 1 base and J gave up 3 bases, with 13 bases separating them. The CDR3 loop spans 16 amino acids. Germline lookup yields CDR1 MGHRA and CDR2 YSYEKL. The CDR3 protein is CASSQGGREIYNEQFF. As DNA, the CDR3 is TGCGCCAGCAGCCAAGGAGGCCGGGAGATCTACAATGAGCAGTTCTTC.

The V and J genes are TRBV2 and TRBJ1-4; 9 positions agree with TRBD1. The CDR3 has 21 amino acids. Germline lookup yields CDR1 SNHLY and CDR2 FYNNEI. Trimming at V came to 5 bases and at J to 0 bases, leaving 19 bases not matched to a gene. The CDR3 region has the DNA TGTGCCAGCAGTAACTGGGACAGGGCTTTCGACTTGGGAACAACTAATGAAAAACTGTTTTTT. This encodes CASSNWDRAFDLGTTNEKLFF.

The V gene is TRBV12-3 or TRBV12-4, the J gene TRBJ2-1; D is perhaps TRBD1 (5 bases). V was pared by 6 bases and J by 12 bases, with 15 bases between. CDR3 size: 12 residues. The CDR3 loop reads CASSTQVLRQFF. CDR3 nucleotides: TGTGCCAGCAGCACACAGGTCCTGAGGCAGTTCTTC.

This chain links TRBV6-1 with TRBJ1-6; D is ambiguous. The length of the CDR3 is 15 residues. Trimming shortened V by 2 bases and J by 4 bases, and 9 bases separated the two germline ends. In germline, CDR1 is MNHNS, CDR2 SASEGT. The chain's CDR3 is CASSEYGSYNSPLHF. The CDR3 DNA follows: TGTGCCAGCAGTGAATACGGGTCTTATAATTCACCCCTCCACTTT.

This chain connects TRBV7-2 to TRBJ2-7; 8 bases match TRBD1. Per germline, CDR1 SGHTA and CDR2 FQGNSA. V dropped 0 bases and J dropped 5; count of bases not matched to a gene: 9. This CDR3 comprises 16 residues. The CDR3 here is CASSLASGTGNHEQYF. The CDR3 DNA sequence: TGTGCCAGCAGCTTAGCGTCGGGGACAGGTAACCACGAGCAGTACTTC. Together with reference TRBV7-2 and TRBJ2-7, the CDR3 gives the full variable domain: GAGVSQSPSNKVTEKGKDVELRCDPISGHTALYWYRQSLGQGLEFLIYFQGNSAPDKSGLPSDRFSAERTGGSVSTLTIQRTQQEDSAVYLCASSLASGTGNHEQYFGPGTRLTVT.

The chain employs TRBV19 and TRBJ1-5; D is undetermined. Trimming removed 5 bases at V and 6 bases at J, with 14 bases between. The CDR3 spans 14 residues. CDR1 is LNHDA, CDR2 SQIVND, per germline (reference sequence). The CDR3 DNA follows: TGTGCCAGTAGTCCCGGGGTAAGGACTCAGCCCCAGCATTTT. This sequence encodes CASSPGVRTQPQHF.

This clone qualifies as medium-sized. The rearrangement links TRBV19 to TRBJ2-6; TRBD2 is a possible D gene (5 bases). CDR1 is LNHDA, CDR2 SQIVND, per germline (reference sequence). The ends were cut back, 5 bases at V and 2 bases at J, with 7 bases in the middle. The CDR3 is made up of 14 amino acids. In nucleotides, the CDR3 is TGTGCCAGTAGTTTCGGGGCTGGGGCCAACGTCCTGACTTTC. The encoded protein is CASSFGAGANVLTF.

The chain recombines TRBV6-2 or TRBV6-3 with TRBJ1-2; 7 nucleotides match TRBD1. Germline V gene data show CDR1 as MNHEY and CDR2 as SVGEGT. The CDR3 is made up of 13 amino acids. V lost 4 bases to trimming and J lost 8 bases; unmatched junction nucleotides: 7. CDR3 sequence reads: CASSFKGALGYTF. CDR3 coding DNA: TGTGCCAGCAGTTTCAAGGGGGCGCTCGGCTACACCTTC.

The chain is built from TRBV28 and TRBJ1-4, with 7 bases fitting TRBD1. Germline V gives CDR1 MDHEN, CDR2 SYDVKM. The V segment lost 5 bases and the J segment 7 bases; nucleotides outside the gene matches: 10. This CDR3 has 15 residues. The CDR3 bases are TGTGCCAGCAGTAGAGGGACAGTGGGCGGTGAAAAACTGTTTTTT. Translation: CASSRGTVGGEKLFF.

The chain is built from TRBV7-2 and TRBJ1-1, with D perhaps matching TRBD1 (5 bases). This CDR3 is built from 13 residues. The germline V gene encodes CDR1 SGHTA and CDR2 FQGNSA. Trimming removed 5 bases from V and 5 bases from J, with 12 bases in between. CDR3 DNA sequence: TGTGCCAGCAGCGCCGACAGATATACTGAAGCTTTCTTT. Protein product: CASSADRYTEAFF.

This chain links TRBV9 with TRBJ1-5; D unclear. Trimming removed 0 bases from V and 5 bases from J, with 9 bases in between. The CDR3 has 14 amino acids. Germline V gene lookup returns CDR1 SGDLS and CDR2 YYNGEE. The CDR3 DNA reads TGTGCCAGCAGCGTAGGGGTGGGAGATCAGCCCCAGCATTTT. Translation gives CASSVGVGDQPQHF.

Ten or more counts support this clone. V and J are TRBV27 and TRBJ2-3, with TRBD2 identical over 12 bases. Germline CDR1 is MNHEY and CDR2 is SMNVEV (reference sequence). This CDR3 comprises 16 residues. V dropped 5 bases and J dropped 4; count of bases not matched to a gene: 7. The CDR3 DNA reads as TGTGCCAGCAGTAGACTAGCGGGAGATGGTGCAGATACGCAGTATTTT. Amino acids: CASSRLAGDGADTQYF.

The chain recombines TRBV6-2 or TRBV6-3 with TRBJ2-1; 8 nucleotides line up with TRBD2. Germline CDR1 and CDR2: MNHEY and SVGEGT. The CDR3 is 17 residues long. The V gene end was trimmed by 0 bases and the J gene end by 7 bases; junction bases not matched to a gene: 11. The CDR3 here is CASSYSRPGRGGNEQFF. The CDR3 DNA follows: TGTGCCAGCAGTTACTCCCGACCCGGGAGGGGGGGAAATGAGCAGTTCTTC.

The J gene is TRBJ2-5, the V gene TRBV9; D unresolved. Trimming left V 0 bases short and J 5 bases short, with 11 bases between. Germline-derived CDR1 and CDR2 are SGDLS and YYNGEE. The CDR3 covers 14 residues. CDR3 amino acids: CASSVATGFETQYF. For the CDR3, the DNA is TGTGCCAGCAGCGTAGCTACGGGTTTTGAGACCCAGTACTTC.

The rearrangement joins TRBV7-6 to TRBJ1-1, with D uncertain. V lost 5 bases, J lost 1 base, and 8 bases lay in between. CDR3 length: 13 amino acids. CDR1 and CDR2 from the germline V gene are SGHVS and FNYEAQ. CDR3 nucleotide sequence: TGTGCCAGCAGCCTCCGCGCGAACACTGAAGCTTTCTTT. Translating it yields CASSLRANTEAFF.

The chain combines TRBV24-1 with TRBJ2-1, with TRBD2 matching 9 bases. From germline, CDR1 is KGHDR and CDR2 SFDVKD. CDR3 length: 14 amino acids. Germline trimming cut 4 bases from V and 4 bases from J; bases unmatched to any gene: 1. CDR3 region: CATSERGGYNEQFF. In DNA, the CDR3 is TGTGCCACCAGTGAGCGGGGGGGGTACAATGAGCAGTTCTTC.

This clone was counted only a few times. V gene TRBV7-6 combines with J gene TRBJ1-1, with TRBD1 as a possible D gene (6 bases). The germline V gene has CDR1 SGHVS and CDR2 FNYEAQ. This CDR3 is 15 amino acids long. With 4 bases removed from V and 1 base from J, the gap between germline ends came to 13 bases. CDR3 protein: CASSWGNRENTEAFF. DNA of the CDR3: TGTGCCAGCAGCTGGGGGAACAGGGAGAACACTGAAGCTTTCTTT.

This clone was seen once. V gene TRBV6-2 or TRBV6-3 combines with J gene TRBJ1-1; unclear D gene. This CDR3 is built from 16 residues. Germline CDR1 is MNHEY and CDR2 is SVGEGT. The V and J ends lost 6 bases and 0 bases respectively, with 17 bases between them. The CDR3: CASSPIKARLNTEAFF. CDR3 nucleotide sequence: TGTGCCAGCAGCCCCATAAAAGCGAGGCTGAACACTGAAGCTTTCTTT.